This T cell receptor beta chain is drawn from a study of T cell repertoires and leukemia-associated antigens (dated by TCRdb to between 2019 and 2020). About the study as a whole: About 5.1 to 7 million read pairs and about 3.3 to 5.0 million effective reads were obtained per sample, with some 16 million effective reads obtained overall. Using in vitro peptide stimulation of healthy T cells, the study set out to figure out what antigen is recognized by a TCR Vbeta21 clone that had previously been found in CML patients. The full study reports these points: The four groups showed no significant differences in numbers of Vbeta genes (approximately 60), Jbeta genes (around 15), VDJ rearrangements, or unique CDR3s. Antigen specificity and function of the expanded clones were not tested directly and required further investigation.

This clonotype was picked up many times. Its binding antigen is unknown. Per-base quality was not reported, and no clone a single base away is much larger than it. CDR1 and CDR2 (KGHDR, SFDVKD) derive from the germline V gene. The cysteine opens and the phenylalanine closes a CDR3 of 16 amino acids. Just the 48-base CDR3 DNA is kept, in frame starting at base 1. V is trimmed back by 4 bases and J by 0 bases, and the junction contains 4 bases that no gene match accounts for. As a first step, CD3+ T cells were rested overnight at around 2.5 million cells/mL in RPMI 1640 lacking fetal bovine serum. MACS immunomagnetic beads were used, per the manufacturer's instructions, to isolate CD3+ T cells from PBMCs. TRIzol reagent was used to extract total RNA from the cultured T cells. TCRbeta libraries were amplified from RNA using 5' rapid amplification of cDNA ends (5'RACE). Before sequencing, library concentration and integrity were assessed using Qubit, an Agilent instrument, and quantitative PCR. A commercial service provider sequenced the qualified libraries on Illumina HiSeq or MiSeq. Turning to the authors' computational methods: TCR sequences in each sample were identified using MiXCR version 1.8.2. To qualify, a clone needed a CDR3 longer than four amino acids, an in-frame nucleotide length, and no stop codon. A read counted as effective if the read contained the complete CDR3 structure. RT-PCR with 24 Vbeta primers, GeneScan spectratyping, and Sanger sequencing were used to validate the expanded clones. The public reads were run again by TCRdb, first through fastp at Q25 and then through MiXCR, and only productive beta chains were kept. Rows matching on CDR3 protein sequence are summarized as one entry with the most common DNA and genes. The V and J calls come from TCRdb's annotation, not from the publication. A total of about 15,000 distinct CDR3 sequences appear in this sample, about 40% of them only once. The ten largest clones add up to about 9% of the sample.

The source of this sequence is a female donor in good health. The chain is made from TRBV24-1 and TRBJ2-2, with 7 bases in between that match TRBD2. Sequenced sample: CD3+ T cells sorted from blood and cultured. Read as DNA, the sequence is TGTGCCACCAGTGACTCGCTAGCGGCGAACACCGGGGAGCTGTTTTTT. Translated, it reads CATSDSLAANTGELFF.